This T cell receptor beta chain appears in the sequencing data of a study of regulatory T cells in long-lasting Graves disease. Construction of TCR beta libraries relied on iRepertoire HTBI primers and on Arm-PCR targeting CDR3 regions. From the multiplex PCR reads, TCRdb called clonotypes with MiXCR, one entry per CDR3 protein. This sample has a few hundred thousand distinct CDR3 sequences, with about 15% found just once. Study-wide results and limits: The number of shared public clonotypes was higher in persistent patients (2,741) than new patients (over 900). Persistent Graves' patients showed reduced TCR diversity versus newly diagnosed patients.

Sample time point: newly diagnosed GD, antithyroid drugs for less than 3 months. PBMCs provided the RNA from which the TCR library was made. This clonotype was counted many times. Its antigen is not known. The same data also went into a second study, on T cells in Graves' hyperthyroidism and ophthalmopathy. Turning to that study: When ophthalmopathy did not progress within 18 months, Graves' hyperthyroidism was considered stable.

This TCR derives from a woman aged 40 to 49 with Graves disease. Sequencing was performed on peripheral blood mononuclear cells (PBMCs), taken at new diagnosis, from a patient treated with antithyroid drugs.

This chain's CDR3 is CASSWTLATDTQYF. CDR3 DNA: TGTGCCAGCAGCTGGACCCTAGCCACAGATACGCAGTATTTT. The V call is TRBV2, the J call TRBJ2-3; D is possibly TRBD2 (5 bases). Germline V lookup: CDR1 SNHLY, CDR2 FYNNEI. CDR3 length: 14 amino acids. Trimming removed 6 bases at V and 2 bases at J, with 12 bases between.